This T cell receptor (delta chain) was captured in a study of gamma-delta chains in newborns, infants, children. On the study more broadly: Microbial exposure reportedly drives polyclonal innate γδ T cell expansion after birth.

TCRdb re-called the reads via CATT. This sample has under 8,500 delta-chain clones, with roughly 0.71% found just once. Germline-derived CDR1 and CDR2 are GEAIGNYY and EKD. V was cut by 0 bases and J by 0 bases, with 14 bases left in between. The CDR3 runs 19 residues. In its sample, this clone is medium-sized. This clonotype originated in a child who was a newborn, infant or young child, either healthy, febrile or measles-vaccinated (not recorded which). The chain uses TRDV2 and TRDJ3; possibly TRDD3 for D (6 bases). The sample comprised blood. The CDR3 here is CACDTWGANRSWDTRQMFF. The CDR3 coding sequence is TGTGCCTGTGACACCTGGGGGGCCAACCGCTCCTGGGACACCCGACAGATGTTTTTC.